A selection of T cell receptor beta chains follows, all from one sample in a study of T cell responses to AZD1222 COVID-19 vaccine. The method was immunoSEQ multiplex PCR; TCRdb's version includes in-frame clones alone and lacks a portion of them. The table shows about 100,000 clones, with 87% occurring only once. Sequenced here: peripheral blood, sampled on day 0 of MenACWY control vaccination. Receptors were obtained from an adult in good health. Both conserved end residues are part of each CDR3. Each record gives: D gene, clone size, J gene, V gene, CDR3 DNA, CDR3 protein. The D gene is left open where the match is weak. Not every row has a clone size; where given, it reads once, few, many or a size class.

d_call: TRBD1; clone_size: -; j_call: TRBJ2-3; v_call: TRBV2; cdr3_nt: TGTGCCAGCACGCGGACAGGGGAGGGTTATTCGACGCAGTATTTT; cdr3_aa: CASTRTGEGYSTQYF
d_call: -; clone_size: -; j_call: TRBJ1-5; v_call: TRBV18; cdr3_nt: TGTGCCAGCTCACCGGGGGGCTTCCCCCAGCATTTT; cdr3_aa: CASSPGGFPQHF
d_call: -; clone_size: once; j_call: TRBJ2-7; v_call: TRBV4-1; cdr3_nt: TGCGCCAGCAGCCCCTCACCCGGTCGCCGCTACGAGCAGTACTTC; cdr3_aa: CASSPSPGRRYEQYF
d_call: -; clone_size: -; j_call: TRBJ1-1; v_call: TRBV4-1; cdr3_nt: TGCGCCAGCAGCCACACCAGGGTTAACACTGAAGCTTTCTTT; cdr3_aa: CASSHTRVNTEAFF
d_call: -; clone_size: -; j_call: TRBJ2-5; v_call: TRBV18; cdr3_nt: TGTGCCAGCTCACTGACCAGGGATGAGACCCAGTACTTC; cdr3_aa: CASSLTRDETQYF
d_call: -; clone_size: -; j_call: TRBJ1-1; v_call: TRBV11-3; cdr3_nt: TGTGCCAGCAGCCCCCGGGGGGGGAACACTGAAGCTTTCTTT; cdr3_aa: CASSPRGGNTEAFF
d_call: -; clone_size: -; j_call: TRBJ1-5; v_call: TRBV11-2; cdr3_nt: TGTGCCAGCAGCTTAGAATTGGTACAGCCCCAGCATTTT; cdr3_aa: CASSLELVQPQHF
d_call: -; clone_size: -; j_call: TRBJ1-5; v_call: TRBV28; cdr3_nt: TGTGCCAGCAGCCGGGACGGAGATCAGCCCCAGCATTTT; cdr3_aa: CASSRDGDQPQHF
d_call: -; clone_size: -; j_call: TRBJ1-4; v_call: TRBV4-2; cdr3_nt: TGTGCCAGCAGCCTGGCCGGGATTAATGAAAAACTGTTTTTT; cdr3_aa: CASSLAGINEKLFF
d_call: -; clone_size: -; j_call: TRBJ1-2; v_call: TRBV6-2/TRBV6-3; cdr3_nt: TGTGCCAGCAGTTACAAGGGTAACTATGGCTACACCTTC; cdr3_aa: CASSYKGNYGYTF